These 9 T cell receptor beta chains came from one sample sequenced in a study of cytomegalovirus exposure and HLA in healthy donors. With 60 Vbeta and 13 Jbeta primers, the PCR was carried out. Libraries were prepared by immunoSEQ multiplex PCR; TCRdb keeps only in-frame clonotypes and omits some of them. The sample has 150,000 to 200,000 clones, about four fifths seen once. Sequences were obtained from PBMCs. These receptors came from a woman aged 18-35 years in good health and CMV-seronegative.

This clone was counted only a few times. J is TRBJ2-1 and V is TRBV30, with 12 bases aligning to TRBD2. Germline lookup yields CDR1 GTSNPN and CDR2 SVGIG (reference sequence). J gave up 8 bases and V 2 bases, and 7 bases lay outside the gene matches. The CDR3 is 15 residues long. The CDR3 loop is CAWSMASGRADEQFF. The CDR3 nucleotides read TGTGCCTGGAGTATGGCTAGCGGGAGGGCCGATGAGCAGTTCTTC.

This clone was detected only a few times. This chain links TRBV6-5 with TRBJ2-7; D may be TRBD1 (5 bases). V lost 6 bases, J lost 5 bases, and 17 bases lay in between. Per germline, CDR1 MNHEY and CDR2 SVGAGI. The CDR3 extends over 14 amino acids. The CDR3 nucleotides read TGTGCCAGCAGCCCAGTAGGGGTGGTTCACGAGCAGTACTTC. Encoded protein: CASSPVGVVHEQYF.

The chain couples TRBV7-9 to TRBJ1-3, with D possibly being TRBD1 (6 bases). CDR1 and CDR2 from the germline V gene are SEHNR and FQNEAQ (reference sequence). This CDR3 region has 17 residues. Trimming took 5 bases from V and 1 from J, leaving 18 bases between them. Here the CDR3 reads CASSRRSGRGSGNTIYF. The CDR3 DNA reads TGTGCCAGCAGCCGCCGTTCAGGCAGGGGATCTGGAAACACCATATATTTT. Combining the CDR3 with reference TRBV7-9 and TRBJ1-3 gives the whole variable domain DTGVSQNPRHKITKRGQNVTFRCDPISEHNRLYWYRQTLGQGPEFLTYFQNEAQLEKSRLLSDRFSAERPKGSFSTLEIQRTEQGDSAMYLCASSRRSGRGSGNTIYFGEGSWLTVV.

This clone was counted only a few times. Written as DNA, the CDR3 is TGTGCCAGTAAACAACAGGGGTTAGGGGATACGCAGTATTTT. As protein: CASKQQGLGDTQYF. The chain has TRBV19 and TRBJ2-3; 7 bases are a match to TRBD1. CDR1 is LNHDA and CDR2 is SQIVND in the germline V gene (reference sequence). CDR3 length: 14 amino acids. J lost 6 bases, V lost 7 bases, and 10 bases had no gene match.

This clone has more than one count but fewer than ten. The gene calls are TRBV18 and TRBJ2-7, with D perhaps matching TRBD2 (5 bases). The ends were cut back, 0 bases at V and 2 bases at J, with 8 bases in the middle. Germline V lookup: CDR1 KGHSH, CDR2 LQKENI. CDR3 size: 14 residues. The CDR3 sequence is CASSPPSVTYEQYF. The CDR3 nucleotides are TGTGCCAGCTCACCACCTAGCGTTACCTACGAGCAGTACTTC.

The chain recombines TRBV28 with TRBJ2-1; TRBD2 agrees at 8 bases. Germline V gene data show CDR1 as MDHEN and CDR2 as SYDVKM. This CDR3 contains 15 residues. With V trimmed by 5 bases and J by 3 bases, 6 bases remained unmatched. The CDR3 coding sequence is TGTGCCAGCAGTAGCGGGGGAGTTTTCTACAATGAGCAGTTCTTC. As protein: CASSSGGVFYNEQFF.

V and J are TRBV28 and TRBJ1-2; 7 nucleotides match TRBD1. The V and J ends lost 5 bases and 6 bases, in that order; junction bases with no gene match: 9. The CDR3 consists of 14 residues. The germline V gene encodes CDR1 MDHEN and CDR2 SYDVKM. CDR3 residues: CASSRDRLRDGYTF. The CDR3 DNA reads as TGTGCCAGCAGTAGGGACAGACTTAGGGATGGCTACACCTTC.

This chain connects TRBV19 to TRBJ2-3; TRBD2 matches 11 bases. V dropped 8 bases and J dropped 3; count of bases not matched to a gene: 16. The germline V gene has CDR1 LNHDA and CDR2 SQIVND (reference sequence). CDR3 length equals 18 residues. In DNA, the CDR3 is TGTGCCAGTCAGAGTCTGAGAAAGGGGACTAGCGGAACAGATACGCAGTATTTT. Protein sequence: CASQSLRKGTSGTDTQYF.

Comments on this clone: One junction end does not reproduce the germline sequence, and a read error may be involved. This chain joins TRBV7-9 and TRBJ1-2; 11 bases are a match to TRBD1. Per the germline V gene, CDR1 is SEHNR and CDR2 is FQNEAQ (reference sequence). The CDR3 is made up of 18 amino acids. CDR3 nucleotides: TGTTCCAGCAGCTTAGTAGTATCGGACAGGGGGCGGATGCATGGCTACACCTTC. Residues: CSSSLVVSDRGRMHGYTF.